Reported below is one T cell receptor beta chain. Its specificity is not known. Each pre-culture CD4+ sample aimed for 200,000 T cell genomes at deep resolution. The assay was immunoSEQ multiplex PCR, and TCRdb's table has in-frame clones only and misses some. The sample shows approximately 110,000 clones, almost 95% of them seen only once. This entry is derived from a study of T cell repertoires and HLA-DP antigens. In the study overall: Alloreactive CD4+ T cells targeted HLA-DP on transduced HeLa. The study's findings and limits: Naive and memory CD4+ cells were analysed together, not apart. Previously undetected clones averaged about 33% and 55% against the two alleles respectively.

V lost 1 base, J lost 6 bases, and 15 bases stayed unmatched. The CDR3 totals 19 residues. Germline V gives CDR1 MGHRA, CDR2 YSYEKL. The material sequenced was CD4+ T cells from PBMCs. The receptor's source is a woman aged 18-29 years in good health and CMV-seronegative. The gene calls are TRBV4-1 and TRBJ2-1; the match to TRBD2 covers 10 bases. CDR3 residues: CASSQVGLAGDKWINEQFF. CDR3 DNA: TGCGCCAGCAGCCAAGTTGGGCTAGCGGGAGATAAATGGATCAATGAGCAGTTCTTC.